This T cell receptor (beta chain) was documented in a study of T cell repertoires in cytomegalovirus infection. At the level of the study: The authors relied on CMV epitopes, both recently identified HLA-C-restricted and well-studied HLA-B-restricted. Matching HLA type and CMV infection were both indicated by public TCR beta signatures.

This clonotype was counted many times. What it binds is unknown. In TCRdb, the reads were re-called with MiXCR into one record per CDR3 protein. Among more than 250,000 distinct CDR3 sequences listed, around a quarter were seen once. Study results and caveats: CMV carriers having the relevant HLA were flagged by cumulative public TCR beta family frequency. Across the ex vivo response, the dominant clonotypes were HLA-C-restricted CMV-specific TCR beta clonotypes.

V lost 0 bases to trimming and J lost 6 bases, with 12 bases between them. Germline loops: CDR1 SGHTA, CDR2 FQGNSA. The CDR3 extends over 15 amino acids. This clonotype was sampled from a human donor in good health (CMV status not recorded). Some clones in this sample may be carry-over from other donors' samples. The chain is built from TRBV7-2 and TRBJ1-5, with D unresolved. Sample: cultured PBMCs, taken from culture after CMV antigen stimulation. The CDR3 coding sequence is TGTGCCAGCAGCTTAGCCACAGCATTATTTCAGCCCCAGCATTTT. Translating gives CASSLATALFQPQHF.